The entry below describes one TCR beta chain. Antigen: not known. This specimen belongs to a study of PD-1 blockade in mismatch repair-deficient tumors. For the study at large: Enrolled 2013-2016, patients had progressing, pretreated mismatch repair-deficient cancers of approximately 13 types.

Sequenced by immunoSEQ multiplex PCR; TCRdb stores in-frame clones only, minus some. The sample holds about 120,000 clones, roughly 90% seen once. Germline V CDR1 and CDR2: SGDLS, YYNGEE. The CDR3 runs 16 residues. Germline trimming cut 3 bases from V and 3 bases from J; bases unmatched to any gene: 9. General study points: Rapid post-treatment expansion, then contraction, generally preceding radiologic response, marked tumor-resident clones.

The chain carries TRBV9 and TRBJ1-3; TRBD1 matches 7 bases. This material consisted of peripheral blood, taken almost 74 weeks after starting pembrolizumab. This TCR came from an adult with mismatch repair-deficient cancer. CDR3 in amino acids: CASSATTGKYGNTIYF. For the CDR3, the DNA is TGTGCCAGCAGCGCCACGACAGGGAAGTATGGAAACACCATATATTTT.